This TCR beta chain was identified during a study of blood T cell repertoires in COVID-19. Looking at the study overall: T cells, B-cell-depleted T cells, or PBMCs provided the cDNA or gDNA that served as material.

The V end was cut by 4 bases, the J end by 2 bases, with 8 bases between. In germline, CDR1 is LGHDT, CDR2 YNNKEL (reference sequence). CDR3 length equals 13 residues. The authors' processing: For nucleated cells, counts were estimated from reference gene primer amplification. TCRdb's table, derived via immunoSEQ multiplex PCR, lists solely in-frame clones and lacks some. The V and J calls and clone size are taken from that table; D and trimming were inferred from the DNA. Of roughly 190,000 clones in the sample, nearly 90% were seen once. The genes are TRBV3-1 (or the pseudogene TRBV3-2) and TRBJ2-5; D perhaps matches TRBD2 (5 bases). The TCR originated in a woman aged 40 to 50 who had recovered from COVID-19. Sequencing input: peripheral blood. CDR3: CASSLAPQETQYF. The CDR3 DNA sequence: TGTGCCAGCAGCCTAGCGCCACAAGAGACCCAGTACTTC.